The clone carrying this T cell receptor beta chain was observed many times. Its antigen is unidentified. The data originate from a study of T cells after yellow fever vaccination. General study results and limits: Abundant clonotypes from the bulk population could get into FACS-sorted repertoires as contaminants. A faster peak, day 5 versus 15, was reached by the weaker secondary response. The CD4 compartment and the CD8 compartment contained a small share of clonotypes in common.

V lost 5 bases to trimming and J lost 5 bases, with 13 bases between them. From germline, CDR1 is SGHKS and CDR2 YYEKEE (reference sequence). This CDR3 region has 13 residues. One entry per CDR3 protein, called by TCRdb with MiXCR from the 5' RACE reads. In the table there are some 110,000 distinct CDR3 sequences, around 7.4% of which are singletons. The specimen comprised CD4+ T cells sorted from PBMCs, sampled 10 to 11 days after the first yellow fever vaccination. This TCR came from a man aged 18 to 30 who received the YFV17D yellow fever vaccine. V is TRBV5-5 and J is TRBJ2-5, with a weak D call TRBD2 (6 bases). The CDR3 DNA reads as TGTGCCAGCAGGTTGACTAGTTGGGAGACCCAGTACTTC. Residues: CASRLTSWETQYF.